This T cell receptor (beta chain) was found in a study of cytomegalovirus exposure and HLA in healthy donors. Germline V gives CDR1 SGHVS, CDR2 FQNEAQ. CDR3 size: 12 residues. V lost 5 bases to trimming and J lost 5 bases; unmatched junction nucleotides: 1. As regards this clone: Its specificity is not known.

The PCR used 60 Vbeta and 13 Jbeta primers. Data came from immunoSEQ multiplex PCR; TCRdb stores just in-frame clones and leaves some out. In all, the sample yields 200,000 or so clones. Broader study findings: Most TCR beta V segments were productive about 90% or about 30% of the time in an earlier analysis.

The specimen sequenced was PBMCs. The V call is TRBV7-8, the J call TRBJ2-7; 9 nucleotides agree with TRBD1. The receptor was derived from a boy aged 5 to 17 in good health and CMV-seronegative. In DNA, the CDR3 is TGTGCCAGCAGCAGGGACAGGGACGAGCAGTACTTC. Translated: CASSRDRDEQYF.